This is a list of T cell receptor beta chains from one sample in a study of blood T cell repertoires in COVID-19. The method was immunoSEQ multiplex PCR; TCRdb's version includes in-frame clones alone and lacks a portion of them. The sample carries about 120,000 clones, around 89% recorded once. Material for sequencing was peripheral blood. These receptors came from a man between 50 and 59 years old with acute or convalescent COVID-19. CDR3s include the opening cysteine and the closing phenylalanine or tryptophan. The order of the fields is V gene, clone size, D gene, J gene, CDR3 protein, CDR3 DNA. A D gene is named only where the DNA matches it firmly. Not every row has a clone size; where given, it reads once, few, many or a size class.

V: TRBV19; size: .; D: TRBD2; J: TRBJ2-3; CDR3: CASSDLLGLAGGPPDTQYF; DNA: TGTGCCAGTAGTGACCTACTGGGACTAGCGGGGGGGCCCCCAGATACGCAGTATTTT
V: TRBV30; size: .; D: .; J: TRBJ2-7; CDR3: CAWSTGPDTQQYF; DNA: TGTGCCTGGTCGACAGGTCCTGACACGCAGCAGTACTTC
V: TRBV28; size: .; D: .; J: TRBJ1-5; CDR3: CASSLLGRVGQPQHF; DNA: TGTGCCAGCAGTTTACTTGGGAGGGTGGGTCAGCCCCAGCATTTT
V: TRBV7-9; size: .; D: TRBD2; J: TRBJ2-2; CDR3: CASRREGRMGGELFF; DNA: TGTGCCAGCAGACGGGAGGGCCGGATGGGCGGGGAGCTGTTTTTT
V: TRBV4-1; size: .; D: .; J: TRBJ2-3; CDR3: CASSQQRGTDTQYF; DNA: TGCGCCAGCAGCCAACAGCGGGGCACAGATACGCAGTATTTT
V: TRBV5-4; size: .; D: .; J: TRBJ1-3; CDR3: CASSMGRETGNTIYF; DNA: TGTGCCAGCAGCATGGGACGGGAAACTGGAAACACCATATATTTT
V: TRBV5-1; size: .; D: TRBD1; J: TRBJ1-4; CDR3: CASSFTQGAREKLFF; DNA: TGCGCCAGCAGCTTTACGCAGGGGGCGAGGGAAAAACTGTTTTTT
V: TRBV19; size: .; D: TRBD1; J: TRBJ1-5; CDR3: CASSESDTGGGQPQHF; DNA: TGTGCCAGTAGCGAGTCGGATACAGGGGGAGGGCAGCCCCAGCATTTT
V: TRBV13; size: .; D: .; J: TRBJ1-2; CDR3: CASSLLLNYGYTF; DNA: TGTGCCAGCAGCCTACTCCTAAACTATGGCTACACCTTC
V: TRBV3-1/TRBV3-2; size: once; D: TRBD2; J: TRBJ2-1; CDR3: CASSRIAGGTYNEQFF; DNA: TGTGCCAGCAGTCGAATAGCGGGAGGAACCTACAATGAGCAGTTCTTC
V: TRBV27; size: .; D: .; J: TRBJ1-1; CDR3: CASWGDRMNTEAFF; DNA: TGTGCCAGCTGGGGGGATAGGATGAACACTGAAGCTTTCTTT
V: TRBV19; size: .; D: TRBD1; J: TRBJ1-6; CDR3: CASSILGTDNSPLHF; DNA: TGTGCCAGTAGTATCTTGGGGACAGATAATTCACCCCTCCACTTT
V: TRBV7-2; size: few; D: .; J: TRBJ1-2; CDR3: CASSSNPLRDPGGYTF; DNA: TGTGCCAGCAGCTCTAATCCGCTCCGGGATCCTGGTGGCTACACCTTC
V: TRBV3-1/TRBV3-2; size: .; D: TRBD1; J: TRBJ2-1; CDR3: CASSRTIFLGQPLRNEQFF; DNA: TGTGCCAGCAGCCGCACCATCTTCCTGGGACAGCCGTTGAGAAATGAGCAGTTCTTC
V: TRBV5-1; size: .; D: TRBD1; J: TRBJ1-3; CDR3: CASSLAGTGYGNTIYF; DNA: TGCGCCAGCAGCTTGGCCGGGACAGGGTATGGAAACACCATATATTTT
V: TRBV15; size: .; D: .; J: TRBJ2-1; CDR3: CATSSISGAYRYNEQFF; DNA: TGTGCCACCAGCAGCATTAGCGGCGCGTATCGGTACAATGAGCAGTTCTTC
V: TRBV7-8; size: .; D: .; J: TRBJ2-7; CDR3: CASSLAEYEQYF; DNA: TGTGCCAGCAGCTTAGCGGAGTACGAGCAGTACTTC
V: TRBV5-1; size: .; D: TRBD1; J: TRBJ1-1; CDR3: CASSSQGAGTEAFF; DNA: TGCGCCAGCAGCTCCCAGGGGGCTGGCACTGAAGCTTTCTTT
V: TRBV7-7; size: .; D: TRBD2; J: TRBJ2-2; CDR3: CASSLASGGANTGELFF; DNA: TGTGCTAGCAGCTTGGCTAGCGGGGGTGCGAACACCGGGGAGCTGTTTTTT
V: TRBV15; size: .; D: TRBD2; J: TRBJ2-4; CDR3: CATSRESTGPGLAAKNIQYF; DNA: TGTGCCACCAGCAGGGAGTCGACGGGACCGGGACTAGCGGCCAAAAACATTCAGTACTTC